This TCR beta chain stems from a study of TIL therapy for anti-PD-1-resistant metastatic lung cancer. The overall study: Tumor harvest preceded PD-1/PD-L1 blockade, followed by nivolumab treatment.

As to time point: pre-treatment sample, taken before nivolumab and TIL therapy. V lost 2 bases and J lost 6, with 18 bases in between. The CDR3 spans 15 residues. The germline CDR1 and CDR2 sequences are SGHKS and YYEKEE (reference sequence). The libraries were made with immunoSEQ v3. Profiled with immunoSEQ multiplex PCR; TCRdb holds only in-frame clones, not every one. The sample gives tens of thousands of clones, just over 70% of which show up once; 1.5% to 2% is in the top ten. This receptor was identified in a person between 25 and 80 years old with non-small cell lung cancer. The material sequenced was blood, taken at baseline. The chain carries TRBV5-5 and TRBJ2-7, with D possibly TRBD2 on 5 matching bases. CDR3 in amino acids: CASSLVRASRIEQYF. DNA for the CDR3: TGTGCCAGCAGCTTAGTGAGGGCTAGCCGTATCGAGCAGTACTTC.